This T cell receptor (beta chain) comes out of a study of human T cells and chemical hapten exposure. Whole-study results and caveats: There were significantly more large CDR3 similarity clusters among expanded TCRs than among controls.

This clonotype came up many times. Its antigen is not known. V was cut by 4 bases and J by 1 base, with 16 bases left in between. CDR1 DFQATT and CDR2 SNEGSKA come from the germline V gene (reference sequence). The CDR3 contains 15 residues. Time point given: patch test 2, 6 weeks after DPC sensitization. The sample's treatment: therapeutic diphenylcyclopropenone sensitization with weekly scalp DPC. Unfractionated whole blood served as the source for total RNA extraction. In the library, unique molecular identifiers were attached to individual cDNA molecules. TCRdb passed the RACE reads through MiXCR, listing each CDR3 protein once. The profile shows 65,000 to 95,000 distinct CDR3 sequences, less than 8% of them singletons.

This receptor was taken from a woman aged 25 to 45 with alopecia areata. Some clones in this sample may be carry-over from other donors' samples. The source was whole blood, collected in connection with sensitization to the hapten diphenylcyclopropenone (DPC). This chain joins TRBV20-1 and TRBJ1-1; D unclear. The CDR3 reads CSATDNFYGNTEAFF. The CDR3 DNA is TGCAGTGCTACTGACAATTTTTACGGGAACACTGAAGCTTTCTTT.